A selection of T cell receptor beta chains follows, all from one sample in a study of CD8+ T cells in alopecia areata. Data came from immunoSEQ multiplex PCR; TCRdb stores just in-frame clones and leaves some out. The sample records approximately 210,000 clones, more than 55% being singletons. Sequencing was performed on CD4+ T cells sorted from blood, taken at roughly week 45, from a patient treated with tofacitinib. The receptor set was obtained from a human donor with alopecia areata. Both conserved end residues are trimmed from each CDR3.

CDR3 protein: ASSSTGGPYEQY
J gene: TRBJ2-7
V gene: TRBV5-1

CDR3 protein: ASSFRGGSGTDTQY
J gene: TRBJ2-3
V gene: TRBV7-2

CDR3 protein: SASQGSVAF
J gene: TRBJ1-1
V gene: TRBV20-1

CDR3 protein: ATSRDHSSEGTKNIQY
J gene: TRBJ2-4
V gene: TRBV15

CDR3 protein: ASSLDGSREAF
J gene: TRBJ1-1
V gene: TRBV11-2

CDR3 protein: SVDRTGTIGFNEQF
J gene: TRBJ2-1
V gene: TRBV29-1

CDR3 protein: ASSRNGVYGGELF
J gene: TRBJ2-2
V gene: TRBV4-3

CDR3 protein: ASSAGQVATEAF
J gene: TRBJ1-1
V gene: TRBV11-3

CDR3 protein: ASSFRTSRLSTDTQY
J gene: TRBJ2-3
V gene: TRBV2

CDR3 protein: SVGGTEAF
J gene: TRBJ1-1
V gene: TRBV29-1

CDR3 protein: ASSLVGRSDSYNEQF
J gene: TRBJ2-1
V gene: TRBV5-6

CDR3 protein: AWSVGGASYEQY
J gene: TRBJ2-7
V gene: TRBV30

CDR3 protein: ASSPSKTEMNTEAF
J gene: TRBJ1-1
V gene: TRBV9

CDR3 protein: SVDVEAF
J gene: TRBJ1-1
V gene: TRBV29-1

CDR3 protein: ASSPRDRGSLEQF
J gene: TRBJ2-1
V gene: TRBV19

CDR3 protein: SVGGAYEQY
J gene: TRBJ2-7
V gene: TRBV29-1

CDR3 protein: AAMENGYT
J gene: TRBJ1-2
V gene: TRBV30

CDR3 protein: ASSDRPTNTQY
J gene: TRBJ2-3
V gene: TRBV2

CDR3 protein: ASSYGETDTQY
J gene: TRBJ2-3
V gene: TRBV6-6

CDR3 protein: ASSQEGTSGGYDTQY
J gene: TRBJ2-3
V gene: TRBV4-3

CDR3 protein: ASSRTSNQPQH
J gene: TRBJ1-5
V gene: TRBV19

CDR3 protein: AWSRGLTGELF
J gene: TRBJ2-2
V gene: TRBV30

CDR3 protein: ASSPRAVVGILT
J gene: TRBJ2-6
V gene: TRBV7-3

CDR3 protein: SVDLLAGTDTQY
J gene: TRBJ2-3
V gene: TRBV29-1

CDR3 protein: ASGLQDFRQPQH
J gene: TRBJ1-5
V gene: TRBV12-5

CDR3 protein: ASSFGTGRGDTEAF
J gene: TRBJ1-1
V gene: TRBV6-6

CDR3 protein: SADRGQGQYNEQF
J gene: TRBJ2-1
V gene: TRBV29-1

CDR3 protein: ASSLDLKADTQY
J gene: TRBJ2-3
V gene: TRBV7-6

CDR3 protein: ASSLEGTHNEQF
J gene: TRBJ2-1
V gene: TRBV5-1

CDR3 protein: ASSTVPGETQY
J gene: TRBJ2-5
V gene: TRBV5-1

CDR3 protein: ASMGRGPWNTEAF
J gene: TRBJ1-1
V gene: TRBV19

CDR3 protein: ASSLGLRTSNSPLH
J gene: TRBJ1-6
V gene: TRBV7-6